These T cell receptor beta chains were read from a single sample in a study of T cell responses to AZD1222 COVID-19 vaccine. Sequencing was performed with immunoSEQ multiplex PCR; in TCRdb, only in-frame clones are kept and a portion is missing. There are some 74,000 clones in the sample; about 85% occur only once, and roughly 1.2% lies in the top ten. This specimen consisted of peripheral blood, obtained 28 days after the second AZD1222 dose. These receptors were collected from an adult who received the AZD1222 COVID-19 vaccine. Each CDR3 is given with its conserved first and last residue. D genes are given only for firm matches. The size of a clone is reported for some rows only, either as once, few or many, or as a class for expanded clones.

-,-,TRBJ1-1,TRBV27,TGTGCCAGCAGTTTACGTGGTGAAGCTTTCTTT,CASSLRGEAFF
-,-,TRBJ1-3,TRBV30,TGTGCCTGGAATAGATTGGACGGCTCTGGAAACACCATATATTTT,CAWNRLDGSGNTIYF
-,TRBD1,TRBJ1-2,TRBV7-9,TGTGCCAGCAGCTTGGGACAGGGGGCTTTCTATGGCTACACCTTC,CASSLGQGAFYGYTF
-,TRBD2,TRBJ2-2,TRBV6-4,TGTGCCAGCAGCTACGTAGCGGGAGCGGCCGGGGAGCTGTTTTTT,CASSYVAGAAGELFF
-,TRBD2,TRBJ2-1,TRBV4-1,TGCGCCAGCAGCCAAGTCGCGGGAGCGGGAGGGCCGCGCAATGAGCAGTTCTTC,CASSQVAGAGGPRNEQFF
-,-,TRBJ2-1,TRBV30,TGTGCCTGGAGTCGGTGGGAGTCCCTATACAATGAGCAGTTCTTC,CAWSRWESLYNEQFF
once,-,TRBJ2-5,TRBV6-2/TRBV6-3,TGTGCCAGCAGTTACCCGCCCACAGGGTCGATTATAGAGACCCAGTACTTC,CASSYPPTGSIIETQYF
-,-,TRBJ1-5,TRBV2,TGTGCCAGCAGTTCCCAGGGCCTGAGCAATCAGCCCCAGCATTTT,CASSSQGLSNQPQHF
-,TRBD1,TRBJ1-2,TRBV6-1,TGTGCCAGCAGTGAAGCAGGGGGCGCGAAGAATGGCTACACCTTC,CASSEAGGAKNGYTF
-,-,TRBJ1-2,TRBV6-6,TGTGCCAGCACCGATCTAAGAGGGTTGTCGGGGAGCACCTTC,CASTDLRGLSGSTF
-,TRBD1,TRBJ2-2,TRBV5-4,TGTGCCAGCAGCCCTGGGCGGGACAGGGGGGACGGGGAGCTGTTTTTT,CASSPGRDRGDGELFF
-,-,TRBJ1-1,TRBV5-6,TGTGCCAGCAGCAGCACAACAGGGCCGGGGAGCACTGAAGCTTTCTTT,CASSSTTGPGSTEAFF
-,-,TRBJ1-5,TRBV28,TGTGCCAGCAGTTCTCCTCTTGGGGGGGCAGGGCAGCCCCAGCATTTT,CASSSPLGGAGQPQHF
-,TRBD2,TRBJ2-5,TRBV11-3,TGTGCCAGCAGCCCGACAGCGGGATATGGAGAGACCCAGTACTTC,CASSPTAGYGETQYF
-,-,TRBJ1-2,TRBV5-6,TGTGCCAGCAGCTTGGTGAGGGGTGGGGAGTCTGGCTACACCTTC,CASSLVRGGESGYTF
few,-,TRBJ2-7,TRBV5-1,TGCGCCAGCAGCTTGATACCAGGGCAGGACGAGCAGTACTTC,CASSLIPGQDEQYF
-,-,TRBJ1-2,TRBV7-3,TGTGCCAGCAGCTTAGGGGACGGAGCTATGCACACCTTC,CASSLGDGAMHTF
-,TRBD1,TRBJ1-5,TRBV9,TGTGCCAGCAGCGAGACAGGGGGCGGTAATCAGCCCCAGCATTTT,CASSETGGGNQPQHF
-,-,TRBJ1-6,TRBV3-1/TRBV3-2,TGTGCCAGCAGCCAAGATTGGGGTAATTCACCCCTCCACTTT,CASSQDWGNSPLHF
-,-,TRBJ2-2,TRBV18,TGTGCCAGCTCACCAGTGGGGGCGAACACCGGGGAGCTGTTTTTT,CASSPVGANTGELFF
once,TRBD1,TRBJ2-5,TRBV7-9,TGTGCCAGCAGCTTAGACGGGTGGGGACAGCAAGAGACCCAGTACTTC,CASSLDGWGQQETQYF
many,-,TRBJ1-5,TRBV6-4,TGTGCCAGCAGTGACTCGGGGGGGAGCAATCAGCCCCAGCATTTT,CASSDSGGSNQPQHF
-,-,TRBJ1-4,TRBV7-9,TGTGCCAGCAGCCTTGGACAGCCTAGGAGGGCTAATGAAAAACTGTTTTTT,CASSLGQPRRANEKLFF
-,TRBD1,TRBJ2-7,TRBV5-4,TGTGCCAGCAGCTTGGGGAGGGGACAGGACTACGAGCAGTACTTC,CASSLGRGQDYEQYF
-,TRBD2,TRBJ2-2,TRBV7-3,TGTGCCAGCAGCCGGACTAGCTTTGGCACCGGGGAGCTGTTTTTT,CASSRTSFGTGELFF
-,-,TRBJ2-1,TRBV7-3,TGTGCCAGCAGCTTCACGGGAGTAGAGCAGTTCTTC,CASSFTGVEQFF
once,-,TRBJ2-5,TRBV7-2,TGTGCCAGCAGCTTAGTGGCAGGGGGGATAGAGACCCAGTACTTC,CASSLVAGGIETQYF
once,-,TRBJ2-7,TRBV5-1,TGCGCCAGCAGAATTGGGACGGCGGGGAACTACGAGCAGTACTTC,CASRIGTAGNYEQYF
once,-,TRBJ1-6,TRBV7-8,TGTGCCAGCAGCTTAGTCAGAGTCTTATCGGATTCACCCCTCCACTTT,CASSLVRVLSDSPLHF
-,-,TRBJ1-5,TRBV10-3,TGTGCCATCATGGCAGAAAATAGCAATCAGCCCCAGCATTTT,CAIMAENSNQPQHF
-,-,TRBJ1-1,TRBV7-8,TGTGCCAGCAGCACAAATAGGAACACTGAAGCTTTCTTT,CASSTNRNTEAFF
-,TRBD1,TRBJ1-4,TRBV11-2,TGTGCCAGCAGCTCATTGGGACAGGGGGAGGCTAATGAAAAACTGTTTTTT,CASSSLGQGEANEKLFF
-,-,TRBJ2-1,TRBV15,TGTGCCACCAGCAGCAGCGGGTCTGGGAATGAGCAGTTCTTC,CATSSSGSGNEQFF
-,-,TRBJ1-2,TRBV7-2,TGTGCCAGCAGCCCAGGGCCGGCAAACTATGGCTACACCTTC,CASSPGPANYGYTF
once,TRBD1,TRBJ1-2,TRBV12-3/TRBV12-4,TGTGCCAGCAGTTACCACAGGGGGGGCTACACCTTC,CASSYHRGGYTF
-,-,TRBJ2-5,TRBV3-1/TRBV3-2,TGTGCCAGCAGCCATTACAGGGCCACAAGAGCGCAGACCAATACGCAAGAGACCCAGTACTTC,CASSHYRATRAQTNTQETQYF
-,TRBD2,TRBJ2-1,TRBV29-1,TGCAGCGTTCATACCCGGCTAGCGGAGACCTACAATGAGCAGTTCTTC,CSVHTRLAETYNEQFF
-,TRBD1,TRBJ1-5,TRBV5-8,TGTGCCAGCAGCCAAGGGACAGGGTTGTTTCAGCCCCAGCATTTT,CASSQGTGLFQPQHF
-,TRBD2,TRBJ2-5,TRBV6-6,TGTGCCAGCAAAAATAGCGGGAGGGCCGGGGAGACCCAGTACTTC,CASKNSGRAGETQYF
once,-,TRBJ2-3,TRBV7-9,TGTGCCAGCAGCCCGGGACACTCCACAGATACGCAGTATTTT,CASSPGHSTDTQYF
-,TRBD2,TRBJ2-2,TRBV7-3,TGTGCCAGCAGCTCTAGCGGGAGTGCCGGGGAGCTGTTTTTT,CASSSSGSAGELFF
-,TRBD2,TRBJ2-2,TRBV7-3,TGTGCCAGCAGCTTAACGAAGTTAGCGGGGGGCGGGGAGCTGTTTTTT,CASSLTKLAGGGELFF
few,-,TRBJ1-1,TRBV11-3,TGTGCCAGCAGCTTCGGAGGGGCGGCGGGGGAAAACACTGAAGCTTTCTTT,CASSFGGAAGENTEAFF
-,-,TRBJ2-5,TRBV5-1,TGCGCCAGCAGCTTGGCCTCTGGGGACCAAGAGACCCAGTACTTC,CASSLASGDQETQYF
-,-,TRBJ1-6,TRBV9,TGTGCCAGCTCGACGTCCAGTAATTCACCCCTCCACTTT,CASSTSSNSPLHF
-,-,TRBJ1-5,TRBV6-2/TRBV6-3,TGTGCCAGCAGTCTCGATCGGGCGCCACGGAGCAATCAGCCCCAGCATTTT,CASSLDRAPRSNQPQHF
-,TRBD1,TRBJ1-1,TRBV7-2,TGTGCCAGCAGCTTAGCGGGACAGATGAACACTGAAGCTTTCTTT,CASSLAGQMNTEAFF
-,-,TRBJ1-1,TRBV7-2,TGTGCCAGCAGCTTAGGAGGGGACCTGAACACTGAAGCTTTCTTT,CASSLGGDLNTEAFF